This T cell receptor beta chain was recovered during a study of identical twins. Whole-study results and caveats: Less excess twin sharing appeared in beta out-of-frame sequences. Memory repertoires lacked the insertion deficit that abundant cord blood beta clonotypes showed.

In every case, the donor was a healthy Caucasian. The germline CDR1 and CDR2 sequences are SGHAT and FQDESV (reference sequence). With V trimmed by 1 base and J by 0 bases, 11 bases remained unmatched. This CDR3 region has 19 residues. MiXCR, applied by TCRdb to the 5' RACE reads, yields one record per CDR3 protein. Of some 500,000 distinct CDR3 sequences listed, approximately 14% were seen once; the top ten hold 0.8% to 1%. In the case of this clonotype: Its antigen is not identified.

The same specimen was also included in a second study, on yellow fever vaccine responses in identical twins.

The sequenced sample was CD4+ T cells sorted from blood. The chain couples TRBV11-1 to TRBJ2-2; 7 positions match TRBD2. The sequence came from a woman younger than 30 in good health. CDR3 in DNA: TGTGCCAGCAGCTTAGTCCTCCGGGGGGAGTTCGCGAACACCGGGGAGCTGTTTTTT. Its protein product is CASSLVLRGEFANTGELFF. Full variable domain (missing parts from reference TRBV11-1 and TRBJ2-2): EAEVAQSPRYKITEKSQAVAFWCDPISGHATLYWYRQILGQGPELLVQFQDESVVDDSQLPKDRFSAERLKGVDSTLKIQPAELGDSAMYLCASSLVLRGEFANTGELFFGEGSRLTVL.